The 11 T cell receptor beta chains listed next were all sequenced from one sample in a study of cytomegalovirus exposure and HLA in healthy donors. The PCR used 60 Vbeta and 13 Jbeta primers. Measured with immunoSEQ multiplex PCR; TCRdb has only the in-frame clones, and not every one. The sample records about 270,000 clones, under 80% being singletons. The specimen sequenced was PBMCs. Receptors were obtained from a female donor in good health and CMV-seronegative.

This chain connects TRBV5-1 to TRBJ1-1; D is unclear. V was shortened by 0 bases and J by 1 base, with 7 bases between the two germline ends. The CDR3 length is 14 residues. Looked up from germline, CDR1 is SGHRS and CDR2 is YFSETQ. The CDR3 loop is CASSLGLGNTEAFF. The CDR3 DNA is TGCGCCAGCAGCTTGGGGCTAGGGAACACTGAAGCTTTCTTT.

DNA of the CDR3: TGTGCCAGCAGCGAGGGGGTATTAGGTCCCCAGTACTTC. Translation: CASSEGVLGPQYF. This chain links TRBV11-2 with TRBJ2-5, with a weak D call TRBD1 (6 bases). Trimming shortened V by 5 bases and J by 9 bases, and 16 bases separated the two germline ends. The CDR3 sequence is 13 residues long. Germline V CDR1 and CDR2: SGHAT, FQNNGV. The variable domain in full, completed from reference TRBV11-2 and TRBJ2-5, reads EAGVAQSPRYKIIEKRQSVAFWCNPISGHATLYWYQQILGQGPKLLIQFQNNGVVDDSQLPKDRFSAERLKGVDSTLKIQPAKLEDSAVYLCASSEGVLGPQYFGPGTRLLVL.

The chain has TRBV7-2 and TRBJ2-5; no clear D. The CDR3 runs to 12 residues. Germline V lookup: CDR1 SGHTA, CDR2 FQGNSA. V gave up 3 bases and J gave up 5 bases, with 7 bases separating them. CDR3 bases: TGTGCCAGCAGCTTTTTCGAGGAGACCCAGTACTTC. The encoded protein is CASSFFEETQYF.

The CDR3 loop reads CASSYPGTGVEKLFF. Here the CDR3 DNA reads TGTGCCAGCAGTTACCCCGGGACAGGGGTTGAAAAACTGTTTTTT. The chain recombines TRBV28 with TRBJ1-4, with TRBD1 matching over 10 bases. Germline V CDR1 and CDR2: MDHEN, SYDVKM. The CDR3 has 15 amino acids. The ends lost 4 bases at V and 7 bases at J; junction bases unmatched: 6.

The J gene is TRBJ1-2, the V gene TRBV19; 11 positions agree with TRBD1. The J segment lost 0 bases and the V segment lost 3 bases, leaving 6 bases of the junction unmatched. This CDR3 contains 17 residues. Germline CDR1 LNHDA, CDR2 SQIVND (reference sequence). CDR3 region: CASSITGTGGANYGYTF. The CDR3 nucleotides read TGTGCCAGTAGTATCACCGGGACAGGGGGAGCTAACTATGGCTACACCTTC.

The genes are TRBV6-4 and TRBJ2-4; 9 positions match TRBD2. Germline CDR1 and CDR2: MRHNA and SNTAGT. V trimming: 6 bases; J trimming: 0 bases; junction bases outside the gene matches: 12. This CDR3 has 18 residues. In DNA form, the CDR3 reads TGTGCCAGCAGGAATATTATGATAGCGGGGGCAGCCAAAAACATTCAGTACTTC. Translating gives CASRNIMIAGAAKNIQYF.

This clone was found a few times. The V call is TRBV7-9, the J call TRBJ2-2; no clear D gene. This CDR3 is 15 amino acids long. CDR1 SEHNR and CDR2 FQNEAQ come from the germline V gene (reference sequence). Trimming took off 7 bases at V and 0 bases at J, with 12 bases between the two ends. CDR3 nucleotides: TGTGCCAGCACCCCGCCAGCGCCGAACACCGGGGAGCTGTTTTTT. Translated: CASTPPAPNTGELFF.

The J gene is TRBJ2-7, the V gene TRBV6-6; TRBD1 aligns across 7 bases. Germline V gives CDR1 MNHNY, CDR2 SVGAGI (reference sequence). After removal of 9 bases from V and 2 bases from J, the junction contained 10 bases not matched to a gene. This CDR3 spans 14 amino acids. CDR3 sequence: CASTRTGVTYEQYF. The CDR3 DNA follows: TGTGCCAGTACAAGGACAGGTGTAACCTACGAGCAGTACTTC.

The V gene is TRBV6-7, the J gene TRBJ1-1; D remains unclear. TRBV6-7 is placed among ORFs of uncertain function. The CDR3 loop spans 13 amino acids. The CDR3 DNA follows: TGTGCAACCCCCGTCGGGAAAGACACTGAAGCTTTCTTT. Translation gives CATPVGKDTEAFF.

The chain links TRBV14 to TRBJ1-5; 7 bases are a match to TRBD1. The CDR3 is 19 amino acids. Germline V gives CDR1 SGHDN, CDR2 FVKESK. The ends lost 7 bases at V and 0 bases at J; junction bases unmatched: 18. CDR3 bases: TGTGCCAGCAACCACCCCGGTCAGGGGGTCGAGTATAGCAATCAGCCCCAGCATTTT. Amino acid sequence: CASNHPGQGVEYSNQPQHF. The full variable domain, with the rest looked up from reference TRBV14 and TRBJ1-5, is EAGVTQFPSHSVIEKGQTVTLRCDPISGHDNLYWYRRVMGKEIKFLLHFVKESKQDESGMPNNRFLAERTGGTYSTLKVQPAELEDSGVYFCASNHPGQGVEYSNQPQHFGDGTRLSIL.

This clone showed up just once. The chain links TRBV6-4 to TRBJ1-1; D unresolved. Trimming took 5 bases from V and 2 from J, leaving 9 bases between them. This CDR3 region has 13 residues. Germline V gene data show CDR1 as MRHNA and CDR2 as SNTAGT. As DNA, the CDR3 is TGTGCCAGCAGTAGCGGCGCCAACACTGAAGCTTTCTTT. This encodes CASSSGANTEAFF.